This TCR beta chain was captured in a study of blood T cell repertoires in COVID-19. About the study: Both acute and convalescent COVID-19 samples were obtained from the United States, Italy and Spain.

Seattle enrolled patients during active infection and tracked them longitudinally. In the study's own analysis: Estimated nucleated cell counts came from reference gene primer amplification. Libraries were prepared by immunoSEQ multiplex PCR; TCRdb keeps only in-frame clonotypes and omits some of them. The V and J calls and clone size are taken from that table; D and trimming were inferred from the DNA. The data contain roughly 340,000 clones, about nine tenths of them singletons. V was cut by 6 bases and J by 6 bases, with 15 bases left in between. Germline V gene data show CDR1 as SGHRS and CDR2 as YFSETQ. The CDR3 is 13 residues long.

Sequencing was done on a sample of peripheral blood. The chain recombines TRBV5-1 with TRBJ1-2; D is undetermined. This sequence was found in a woman between 70 and 85 years old with COVID-19, enrolled during active disease. The CDR3, as DNA: TGCGCCAGCACCTACGGACGAGCGGATGGCTACACCTTC. It encodes CASTYGRADGYTF.